This paragraph covers one T cell receptor beta chain sequence. Antigen specificity is unknown. The data belong to a study of early T cells in non-severe SARS-CoV-2 infection. Points from the study as a whole: The matching step, a VDJdb search, favored anti-spike CD8 responses and missed private and CD4 specificities.

The CDR3 loop spans 15 amino acids. V was clipped by 4 bases and J by 4 bases, with 14 bases between them. Germline V gene lookup returns CDR1 SGHAT and CDR2 FQNNGV. TCRdb re-derived calls from the 5' RACE reads in MiXCR, one entry per CDR3 protein. The sample has approximately 70,000 distinct CDR3 sequences, about an eighth seen once. V usage is TRBV11-2 and J usage is TRBJ2-1, with D possibly matching TRBD2 (7 bases). Sequencing was done on a sample of whole blood. The TCR comes from an adult who was a healthcare worker with PCR-confirmed SARS-CoV-2 infection or an uninfected control (not recorded which). CDR3 region: CASSSRGAGYNEQFF. CDR3 in DNA: TGTGCCAGCAGCTCCCGGGGGGCGGGGTACAATGAGCAGTTCTTC.